These T cell receptor beta chains were read from a single sample in a study of spatial heterogeneity in lung cancer. TCRdb reprocessed the 5' RACE reads with MiXCR, giving one entry per CDR3 protein. In the table there are under 150,000 distinct CDR3 sequences, approximately 12% of which are singletons. The sequencing here drew on PBMCs, taken at follow-up. Source of these receptors: a male donor with early-stage non-small cell lung cancer. The CDR3 runs from the conserved cysteine through the conserved F or W. D genes are given only for firm matches. Some rows have no size entry. The others give once, few or many, or a class for an expanded clone.

j_gene	abundance	v_gene	d_gene	CDR3aa	CDR3nt
TRBJ2-7	NA	TRBV20-1	NA	CSALRDEQYF	TGCAGTGCCTTGCGGGACGAGCAGTACTTC
TRBJ2-3	few	TRBV20-1	TRBD2	CSARIGGSTDTQYF	TGCAGTGCTAGGATCGGGGGGAGCACAGATACGCAGTATTTT
TRBJ2-7	few	TRBV7-2	NA	CASSGGGRDNEQYF	TGTGCCAGCAGCGGAGGGGGTAGGGACAACGAGCAGTACTTC
TRBJ2-2	few	TRBV29-1	TRBD2	CSVGGGLAANTGELFF	TGCAGCGTTGGAGGGGGACTAGCGGCTAACACCGGGGAGCTGTTTTTT
TRBJ2-1	many	TRBV29-1	TRBD2	CSVGTSGGNEQFF	TGCAGCGTTGGGACTAGCGGGGGCAATGAGCAGTTCTTC
TRBJ2-5	many	TRBV20-1	NA	CSALRYGDYQETQYF	TGCAGTGCTCTCAGATACGGGGACTACCAAGAGACCCAGTACTTC
TRBJ2-1	NA	TRBV5-5	NA	CASSLGMISYNEQFF	TGTGCCAGCAGCTTGGGCATGATCTCCTACAATGAGCAGTTCTTC
TRBJ2-5	few	TRBV18	NA	CASSPPVQETQYF	TGTGCCAGCTCACCACCGGTCCAAGAGACCCAGTACTTC
TRBJ2-1	few	TRBV28	NA	CASRSARRNFYNEQFF	TGTGCCAGCAGATCAGCTAGGAGGAATTTCTACAATGAGCAGTTCTTC
TRBJ1-4	many	TRBV28	NA	CASRGDSSREKLFF	TGTGCCAGCAGGGGCGACAGCTCCCGTGAAAAACTGTTTTTT
TRBJ2-3	NA	TRBV3-1	TRBD2	CASSQTPGGRQYF	TGTGCCAGCAGCCAAACCCCGGGGGGGAGGCAGTATTTT
TRBJ1-5	NA	TRBV18	NA	CASSLSGDFNQPQHF	TGTGCCAGCTCACTGAGCGGGGATTTCAATCAGCCCCAGCATTTT
TRBJ1-2	many	TRBV6-1	NA	CASDGRTAGSSAKEGYTF	TGTGCCAGCGACGGGCGTACCGCGGGAAGCTCAGCCAAAGAGGGCTACACCTTC
TRBJ1-4	NA	TRBV7-6	TRBD1	CASSLGTGAAEKLFF	TGTGCCAGCAGCTTAGGGACAGGGGCGGCTGAAAAACTGTTTTTT
TRBJ2-7	few	TRBV27	NA	CASSHEPDQAYEQYF	TGTGCCAGCAGCCATGAACCGGACCAAGCCTACGAGCAGTACTTC
TRBJ2-3	NA	TRBV3-1	NA	CASSTGGTDTQYF	TGTGCCAGCAGCACTGGGGGCACAGATACGCAGTATTTT
TRBJ1-6	many	TRBV3-1	NA	CASSQTGGNSPLHF	TGTGCCAGCAGCCAAACTGGAGGGAATTCACCCCTCCACTTT
TRBJ2-1	NA	TRBV7-9	TRBD2	CASSSAGAAYNEQFF	TGTGCCAGCAGCTCAGCGGGGGCCGCCTACAATGAGCAGTTCTTC